The 32 T cell receptor beta chains given below trace back to one sample, sequenced in a study of blood T cell repertoires in COVID-19. Sequenced by immunoSEQ multiplex PCR; TCRdb stores in-frame clones only, minus some. This sample carries 200,000 to 250,000 clones, approximately 87% of them seen once, and the ten largest clones take about 2.2%. The sequencing input was peripheral blood. These receptors all stem from a woman aged 50 to 60 with acute or convalescent COVID-19.

J is TRBJ1-1 and V is TRBV9; TRBD1 aligns across 7 bases. The germline CDR1 and CDR2 sequences are SGDLS and YYNGEE. With V trimmed by 2 bases and J by 6 bases, 4 bases remained unmatched. CDR3 length equals 13 residues. The DNA for the CDR3 is TGTGCCAGCAGCGTCTCAGGGGGAGCTGAAGCTTTCTTT. It yields the protein CASSVSGGAEAFF.

This chain joins TRBV19 and TRBJ1-4, with a possible D match to TRBD1 (5 bases). CDR3 size: 17 residues. Germline-derived CDR1 and CDR2 are LNHDA and SQIVND (reference sequence). The V gene lost 3 bases and the J gene lost 3 bases, with 17 bases spanning the gap. For the CDR3, the DNA is TGTGCCAGTAGTATGGGCCCAGGGTCGTGGGCTAATGAAAAACTGTTTTTT. Amino acids: CASSMGPGSWANEKLFF. Full variable domain (rest looked up from reference TRBV19 and TRBJ1-4): DGGITQSPKYLFRKEGQNVTLSCEQNLNHDAMYWYRQDPGQGLRLIYYSQIVNDFQKGDIAEGYSVSREKKESFPLTVTSAQKNPTAFYLCASSMGPGSWANEKLFFGSGTQLSVL.

This rearrangement joins TRBV27 to TRBJ2-7, with D unclear. Germline lookup yields CDR1 MNHEY and CDR2 SMNVEV (reference sequence). Trimming stripped 4 bases from V and 0 bases from J, with 4 bases between. The CDR3 spans 12 residues. CDR3 sequence reads: CASSSLSYEQYF. CDR3 in DNA: TGTGCCAGCAGTTCCCTCTCCTACGAGCAGTACTTC.

This chain's CDR3 is CSVSQGSYSNQPQHF. CDR3 DNA sequence: TGCAGCGTATCACAGGGGAGTTATAGCAATCAGCCCCAGCATTTT. This sequence joins TRBV29-1 and TRBJ1-5, with 7 nucleotides matching TRBD1. Germline V CDR1 and CDR2: SQVTM, ANQGSEA. Trimming took 6 bases from V and 0 from J; bases not matched to a gene: 8. The length of the CDR3 is 15 residues.

CDR3 region: CASSLQGATEAFF. Here the CDR3 DNA reads TGTGCCAGCAGCTTACAGGGGGCCACTGAAGCTTTCTTT. The chain joins TRBV7-3 to TRBJ1-1, with 8 bases matching TRBD1. The junction had 0 bases not matched to a gene; V was cut back by 2 bases and J by 4 bases. The CDR3 is 13 amino acids. Germline V gene sequence: CDR1 SGHTA, CDR2 FQGTGA.

The rearrangement uses TRBV7-6 and TRBJ2-7; possibly TRBD2 for D (6 bases). Germline-derived CDR1 and CDR2 are SGHVS and FNYEAQ. Between the trimmed V and J ends, which lost 5 bases and 9 bases, there was a span of 23 bases. The CDR3 totals 15 residues. The CDR3 bases are TGTGCCAGCAGCCCCACCAGAGGCGGAGGGGCCAGGCAGTACTTC. Translating it yields CASSPTRGGGARQYF.

This rearrangement joins TRBV6-5 to TRBJ2-3; maybe TRBD2 (5 bases). Trimming stripped 5 bases from V and 2 bases from J, with 14 bases between. The germline gives CDR1 MNHEY, CDR2 SVGAGI. The CDR3 contains 15 residues. The CDR3 DNA reads TGTGCCAGCAGTACGGACTGGGCCCCCACAGATACGCAGTATTTT. Its protein is CASSTDWAPTDTQYF.

The rearrangement links TRBV5-4 to TRBJ2-7; 8 bases match TRBD1. V dropped 4 bases and J dropped 7; count of bases not matched to a gene: 7. The CDR3 is 13 amino acids. The germline V gene has CDR1 SGHNT and CDR2 YYREEE (reference sequence). DNA for the CDR3: TGTGCCAGCAGCGTTGACAGGGGCTGGGAGCAGTACTTC. This gives the protein CASSVDRGWEQYF.

This clone was seen many times. This rearrangement joins TRBV2 to TRBJ2-2, with no clear D. Germline V CDR1 and CDR2: SNHLY, FYNNEI. Trimming pared 8 bases from V and 6 bases from J, leaving 13 bases between. The CDR3 runs to 13 residues. The CDR3 DNA is TGTGCCAGCTCAACGGGTTTGTCCGGGGAGCTGTTTTTT. It is translated as CASSTGLSGELFF.

The chain links TRBV18 to TRBJ2-7, with a weak D call TRBD1 (5 bases). The CDR3 contains 13 residues. Germline CDR1 KGHSH, CDR2 LQKENI. Trimming cost V 4 bases and J 6 bases, with 13 bases left between them. Here the CDR3 DNA reads TGTGCCAGCTCACACTCAGGGCAGGGCGAGCAGTACTTC. It specifies CASSHSGQGEQYF.

The chain joins TRBV27 to TRBJ2-6; weak D call: TRBD1 (5 bases). The length of the CDR3 is 16 residues. Trimming took 5 bases from V and 0 from J, leaving 11 bases between them. Germline V CDR1 and CDR2: MNHEY, SMNVEV (reference sequence). Written as DNA, the CDR3 is TGTGCCAGCAGTAAGACAGAGACCTCTGGGGCCAACGTCCTGACTTTC. This gives the protein CASSKTETSGANVLTF.

This clone was detected a few times. The V gene is TRBV11-3, the J gene TRBJ2-7; D is uncertain. V lost 3 bases and J 7 bases, leaving 10 bases between the germline ends. The length of the CDR3 is 12 residues. Looked up from germline, CDR1 is SGHNT and CDR2 is YENEEA. The CDR3 DNA follows: TGTGCCAGCAGCTTGGTCTTCAGGGAGCAGTACTTC. Residues: CASSLVFREQYF.

The J gene is TRBJ1-1, the V gene TRBV6-5; D gene unclear. The CDR3 totals 14 residues. V was trimmed by 6 bases and J by 0 bases, leaving 11 bases between them. CDR1 is MNHEY, CDR2 SVGAGI, per germline. As DNA, the CDR3 is TGTGCCAGCAGGGTAGTCGGGATGAACACTGAAGCTTTCTTT. This encodes CASRVVGMNTEAFF.

The J gene is TRBJ1-2, the V gene TRBV19; 7 bases are a match to TRBD1. The V gene's germline CDR1 is LNHDA and CDR2 SQIVND (reference sequence). Unmatched junction bases numbered 9, after V lost 4 bases and J lost 4 bases. This CDR3 is 15 amino acids long. The CDR3 region is CASSTRRDRVYGYTF. The CDR3 nucleotides read TGTGCCAGTAGTACGAGAAGGGACAGAGTCTATGGCTACACCTTC. The full variable domain, its missing parts supplied by reference TRBV19 and TRBJ1-2, is DGGITQSPKYLFRKEGQNVTLSCEQNLNHDAMYWYRQDPGQGLRLIYYSQIVNDFQKGDIAEGYSVSREKKESFPLTVTSAQKNPTAFYLCASSTRRDRVYGYTFGSGTRLTVV.

About this clone: At one end, the junction sequence differs from germline, possibly due to a read error. The chain is built from TRBV3-1 (or the pseudogene TRBV3-2) and TRBJ2-3; 7 bases align to TRBD2. This CDR3 has 14 amino acids. Germline assignment: CDR1 LGHDT and CDR2 YNNKEL (reference sequence). Here the CDR3 DNA reads TGTGCCAGCAACCAAGGTGGACTAGGAGATACGCAGTATTTT. It yields the protein CASNQGGLGDTQYF.

The chain recombines TRBV6-2 or TRBV6-3 with TRBJ1-1; 9 bases line up with TRBD1. The CDR3 has 15 residues. The germline V gene encodes CDR1 MNHEY and CDR2 SVGEGT. V was pared by 2 bases and J by 8 bases, with 9 bases of the junction left unmatched. As DNA, the CDR3 is TGTGCCAGCAGTTACAGTGTCCCGGGACAGGGAGAAGCTTTCTTT. Protein: CASSYSVPGQGEAFF.

The chain employs TRBV6-5 and TRBJ2-3; D gene unclear. V lost 0 bases, J lost 5 bases, and 6 bases lay in between. The CDR3 contains 13 residues. CDR1 and CDR2 (germline): MNHEY, SVGAGI. In DNA, the CDR3 is TGTGCCAGCAGTTACTCGTCGGTAGATACGCAGTATTTT. It yields the protein CASSYSSVDTQYF.

This clone was picked up a small number of times. This chain joins TRBV19 and TRBJ2-2, with TRBD1 matching over 8 bases. Germline lookup yields CDR1 LNHDA and CDR2 SQIVND (reference sequence). V was pared by 7 bases and J by 4 bases, with 14 bases of the junction left unmatched. CDR3 length equals 17 residues. CDR3 in amino acids: CASILTSGGWVTGELFF. Written as DNA, the CDR3 is TGTGCCAGTATACTAACCTCAGGGGGCTGGGTCACCGGGGAGCTGTTTTTT.

With respect to this clone: Other DNA variants within this sample encode the same CDR3. The CDR3 protein is CASSFGGEETQYF. DNA for the CDR3: TGCGCCAGCAGCTTTGGAGGTGAGGAGACCCAGTACTTC. V gene TRBV5-1 combines with J gene TRBJ2-5, with D possibly matching TRBD2 (5 bases). The V gene's germline CDR1 is SGHRS and CDR2 YFSETQ. The CDR3 is made up of 13 amino acids. V was shortened by 2 bases and J by 5 bases, with 10 bases between the two germline ends. The variable domain in full, completed from reference TRBV5-1 and TRBJ2-5, reads KAGVTQTPRYLIKTRGQQVTLSCSPISGHRSVSWYQQTPGQGLQFLFEYFSETQRNKGNFPGRFSGRQFSNSRSEMNVSTLELGDSALYLCASSFGGEETQYFGPGTRLLVL.

The V and J genes are TRBV10-2 and TRBJ2-3; no firm D call. The CDR3 has 15 amino acids. V gave up 8 bases and J gave up 3 bases, with 18 bases separating them. The germline V gene has CDR1 WSHSY and CDR2 SAAADI. The CDR3 bases are TGCGCCAGCGCCCGCAGGAATACCGTAACAGATACGCAGTATTTT. Its translation is CASARRNTVTDTQYF.

CDR3 sequence reads: CASSQEWGGPYEQYF. The CDR3 bases are TGTGCCAGCAGCCAAGAATGGGGAGGTCCCTACGAGCAGTACTTC. The chain combines TRBV4-2 with TRBJ2-7; maybe TRBD2 (6 bases). Germline V gives CDR1 LGHNA, CDR2 YNFKEQ. The CDR3 covers 15 residues. V shed 0 bases and J shed 2 bases, with 11 bases lying between them.

This clone appeared a few times. V gene TRBV6-2 or TRBV6-3 combines with J gene TRBJ2-1; maybe TRBD2 (5 bases). With 5 bases removed from V and 3 bases from J, the gap between germline ends came to 14 bases. CDR3 length: 15 amino acids. CDR1 MNHEY and CDR2 SVGEGT come from the germline V gene. This CDR3 is CASSPSGAGYNEQFF. DNA of the CDR3: TGTGCCAGCAGTCCGAGCGGAGCCGGCTACAATGAGCAGTTCTTC.

The chain employs TRBV30 and TRBJ2-5; TRBD2 matches 12 bases. The V gene's germline CDR1 is GTSNPN and CDR2 SVGIG (reference sequence). The length of the CDR3 is 16 residues. V gave up 2 bases and J gave up 5 bases; unmatched junction bases: 9. The DNA for the CDR3 is TGTGCCTGGAGTTTGACTAGCGGGAGTTGGAGGGAGACCCAGTACTTC. It encodes CAWSLTSGSWRETQYF.

CDR3 sequence reads: CASSTPQLRGEYGYTF. As DNA, the CDR3 is TGTGCCAGTAGTACACCACAACTACGGGGGGAGTATGGCTACACCTTC. The chain employs TRBV19 and TRBJ1-2, with D possibly matching TRBD1 (5 bases). With 4 bases removed from V and 5 bases from J, the gap between germline ends came to 20 bases. The V gene's germline CDR1 is LNHDA and CDR2 SQIVND (reference sequence). This CDR3 comprises 16 residues.

The rearrangement links TRBV29-1 to TRBJ1-1; 7 nucleotides agree with TRBD1. CDR3 size: 12 residues. Looked up from germline, CDR1 is SQVTM and CDR2 is ANQGSEA. J lost 7 bases, V lost 7 bases, and 9 bases had no gene match. The chain's CDR3 is CSGGTALNEAFF. Written as DNA, the CDR3 is TGCAGCGGAGGGACAGCTTTAAATGAAGCTTTCTTT.

CDR3 protein: CSVETQGPTDTQYF. The CDR3 DNA follows: TGCAGCGTTGAAACACAGGGGCCCACAGATACGCAGTATTTT. The V gene is TRBV29-1, the J gene TRBJ2-3; 7 positions match TRBD1. The J segment lost 2 bases and the V segment lost 2 bases, leaving 4 bases of the junction unmatched. Germline-derived CDR1 and CDR2 are SQVTM and ANQGSEA. The CDR3 loop spans 14 amino acids.

The chain couples TRBV13 to TRBJ2-3; D may be TRBD1 (6 bases). V gave up 3 bases and J gave up 5 bases, with 21 bases separating them. The germline gives CDR1 PRHDT, CDR2 FYEKMQ (reference sequence). CDR3 length: 17 residues. CDR3 region: CASSLALEGQWEDTQYF. CDR3 sequence (DNA): TGTGCCAGCAGCTTGGCCCTTGAAGGACAGTGGGAAGATACGCAGTATTTT.

The rearrangement uses TRBV5-1 and TRBJ2-3; 7 bases map to TRBD2. The CDR3 has 16 amino acids. V shed 7 bases, J shed 4 bases, and the junction held 15 bases outside the gene matches. The germline CDR1 and CDR2 sequences are SGHRS and YFSETQ. The CDR3 sequence is CASAWALGGSADTQYF. The CDR3 nucleotides read TGCGCCAGCGCCTGGGCCCTGGGCGGGAGCGCAGATACGCAGTATTTT.

Concerning this clone: In the same sample, other DNA sequences code for this CDR3. CDR3 residues: CASSLGGGVNTEAFF. The CDR3 DNA reads TGTGCCAGCAGCTTGGGAGGGGGTGTGAACACTGAAGCTTTCTTT. This chain joins TRBV5-5 and TRBJ1-1, with D maybe TRBD1 (6 bases). Trimming left V 0 bases short and J 0 bases short, with 9 bases between. CDR3 size: 15 residues. CDR1 and CDR2 (germline): SGHKS, YYEKEE (reference sequence).

This chain joins TRBV10-3 and TRBJ1-2, with D uncertain. This CDR3 is built from 13 residues. The germline gives CDR1 ENHRY, CDR2 SYGVKD. Trimming took 6 bases from V and 4 from J, leaving 12 bases between them. CDR3 residues: CAIRTGTLYGYTF. The CDR3 nucleotides read TGTGCCATCAGGACGGGAACCCTCTATGGCTACACCTTC.

This chain links TRBV6-4 with TRBJ1-2; D may be TRBD1 (5 bases). In germline, CDR1 is MRHNA, CDR2 SNTAGT. This CDR3 comprises 13 residues. Deletions cut 5 bases from V and 6 bases from J, with 13 bases between. CDR3 residues: CASSLSGSHGYTF. CDR3 sequence (DNA): TGTGCCAGCAGTCTTTCAGGGTCGCATGGCTACACCTTC.

The chain carries TRBV4-3 and TRBJ2-1; TRBD2 agrees at 10 bases. The CDR3 sequence is 16 residues long. J gave up 1 base and V 3 bases, and 3 bases lay outside the gene matches. Per germline, CDR1 LGHNA and CDR2 YSLEER. CDR3 coding DNA: TGCGCCAGCAGCCAGGGACTAGCGACTTCCTACAATGAGCAGTTCTTC. This gives the protein CASSQGLATSYNEQFF.